This TCR beta chain was documented in a study of cytomegalovirus exposure and HLA in healthy donors. For this clone: What it binds is unknown.

Study findings and constraints: V- and J-gene trimming of TCR beta was linked (in a later analysis) to a missense DCLRE1C variant.

Primers for the PCR totalled 60 Vbeta and 13 Jbeta. The assay was immunoSEQ multiplex PCR, and TCRdb's table has in-frame clones only and misses some. The sample has roughly 34,000 clones. The sample was PBMCs. The receptor was isolated from a woman between 35 and 50 years old in good health and CMV-seropositive.

The CDR3 sequence is CATTGGVTYEQYF. The CDR3 DNA is TGTGCCACCACAGGGGGCGTCACCTACGAGCAGTACTTC. The chain couples TRBV2 to TRBJ2-7; TRBD1 matches at 9 bases. The CDR3 loop spans 13 amino acids. V dropped 10 bases and J dropped 2; count of bases not matched to a gene: 6. The germline V gene has CDR1 SNHLY and CDR2 FYNNEI.